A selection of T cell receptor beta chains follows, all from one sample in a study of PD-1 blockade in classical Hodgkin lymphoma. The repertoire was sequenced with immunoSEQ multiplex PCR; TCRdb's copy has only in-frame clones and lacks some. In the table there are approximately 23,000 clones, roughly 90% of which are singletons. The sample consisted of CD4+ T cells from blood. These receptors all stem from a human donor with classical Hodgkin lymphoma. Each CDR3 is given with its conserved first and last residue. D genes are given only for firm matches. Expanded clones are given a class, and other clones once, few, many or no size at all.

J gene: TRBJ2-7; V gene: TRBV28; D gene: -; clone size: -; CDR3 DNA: TGTGCCAGCAGCCGCCATAGGCCTAGCGCCCGCTCCTACGAGCAGTACTTC; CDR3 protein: CASSRHRPSARSYEQYF
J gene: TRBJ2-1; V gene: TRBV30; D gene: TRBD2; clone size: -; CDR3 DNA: TGTGCCTGGAGTGTACCTAGCGGGAGGGCCCATTCCTACAATGAGCAGTTCTTC; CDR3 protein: CAWSVPSGRAHSYNEQFF
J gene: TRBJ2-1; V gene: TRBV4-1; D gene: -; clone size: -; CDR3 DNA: TGCGCCAGCAGCCTCCGCCCCCTTTTGGCGAGCTCCTACAATGAGCAGTTCTTC; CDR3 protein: CASSLRPLLASSYNEQFF
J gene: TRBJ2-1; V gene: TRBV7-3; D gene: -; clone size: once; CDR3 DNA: TGTGCCAGCAGCCCCCGGCGGGGCGACCCCAATGAGCAGTTCTTC; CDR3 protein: CASSPRRGDPNEQFF
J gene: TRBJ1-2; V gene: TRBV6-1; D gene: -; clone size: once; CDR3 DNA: TGTGCCAGCAGTGCCTATGTTACAGGCTATGGCTACACCTTC; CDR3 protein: CASSAYVTGYGYTF
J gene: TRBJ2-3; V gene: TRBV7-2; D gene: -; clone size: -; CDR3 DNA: TGTGCCAGCAGCTTAGTAGGAGTCCAGGATGGGCGTCCAGATACGCAGTATTTT; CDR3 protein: CASSLVGVQDGRPDTQYF
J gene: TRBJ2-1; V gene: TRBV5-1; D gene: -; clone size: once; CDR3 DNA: TGCGCCAGCAGCCCAATAGCGGCGAGCTCCTACAATGAGCAGTTCTTC; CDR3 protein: CASSPIAASSYNEQFF
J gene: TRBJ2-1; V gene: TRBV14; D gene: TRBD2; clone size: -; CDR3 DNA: TGTGCCAGCAGCCAAGATTACGGGGACTACTACAATGAGCAGTTCTTC; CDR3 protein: CASSQDYGDYYNEQFF
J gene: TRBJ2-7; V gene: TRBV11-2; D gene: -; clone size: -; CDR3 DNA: TGTGCCAGCACCGTGACCCACTCCTACGAGCAGTACTTC; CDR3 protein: CASTVTHSYEQYF
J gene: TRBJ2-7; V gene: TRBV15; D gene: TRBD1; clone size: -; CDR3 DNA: TGTGCCACCAGCAGGGACAGGGGGCGGTACGAGCAGTACTTC; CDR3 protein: CATSRDRGRYEQYF
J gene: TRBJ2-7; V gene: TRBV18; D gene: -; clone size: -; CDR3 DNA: TGTGCCAGCTCACCACCTCGCGACCCCCAACGCGGGTACTTC; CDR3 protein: CASSPPRDPQRGYF
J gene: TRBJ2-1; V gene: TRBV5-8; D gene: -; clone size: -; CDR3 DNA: TGTGCCAGCAGCTTGGCAGGGTCCCCTTTTAATGAGCAGTTCTTC; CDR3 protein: CASSLAGSPFNEQFF
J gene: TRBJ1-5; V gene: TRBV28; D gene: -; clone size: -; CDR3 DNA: TGTGCCAGCAGTTTAAAGGCGAAGGTAGGGGTCCTCTCTTATCAGCCCCAGCATTTT; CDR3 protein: CASSLKAKVGVLSYQPQHF
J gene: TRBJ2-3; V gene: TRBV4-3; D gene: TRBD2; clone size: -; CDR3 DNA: TGCGCCAGCAGCACTCGGACTAGCGGGATCGGCACAGATACGCAGTATTTT; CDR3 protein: CASSTRTSGIGTDTQYF
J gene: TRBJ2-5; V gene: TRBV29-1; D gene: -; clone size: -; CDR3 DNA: TGCAGCGTTGCGGTACAAGAGACCCAGTACTTC; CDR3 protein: CSVAVQETQYF
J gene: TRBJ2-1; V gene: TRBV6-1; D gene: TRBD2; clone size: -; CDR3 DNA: TGTGCCACCATCCGGAGGGAGGGCGTGGATGAGCAGTTCTTC; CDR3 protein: CATIRREGVDEQFF
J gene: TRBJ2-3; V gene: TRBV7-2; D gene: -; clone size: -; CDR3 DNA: TGTGCCAGCAGCCCCCCCTCAGGTACGCAGTATTTT; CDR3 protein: CASSPPSGTQYF
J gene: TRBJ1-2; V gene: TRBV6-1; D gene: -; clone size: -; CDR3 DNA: TGTGCCAGCAGTGAGAATAACTATGGCTACACCTTC; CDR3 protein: CASSENNYGYTF
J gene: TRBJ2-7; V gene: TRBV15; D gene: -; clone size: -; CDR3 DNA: TGTGCCACCAGCAGAGTTGGGCAGCACGAGCAGTACTTC; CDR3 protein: CATSRVGQHEQYF
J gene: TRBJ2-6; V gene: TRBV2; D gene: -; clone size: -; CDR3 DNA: TGTGCCAGCTTGCCGGAATCTGGGGCCAACGTCCTGACTTTC; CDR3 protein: CASLPESGANVLTF
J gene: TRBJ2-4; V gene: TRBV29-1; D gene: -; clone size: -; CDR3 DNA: TGCAGCGCCCTACAGGGTCCCAAAAACATTCAGTACTTC; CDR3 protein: CSALQGPKNIQYF
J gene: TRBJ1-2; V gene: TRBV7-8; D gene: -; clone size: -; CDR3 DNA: TGTGCCAGCAGCTTAGCGCTGGGCAGAGGCCCCTATGGCTACACCTTC; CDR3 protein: CASSLALGRGPYGYTF
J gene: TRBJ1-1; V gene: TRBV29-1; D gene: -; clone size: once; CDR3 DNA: TGCAGCGGGTCCCGAACAGGCAGACTGAACACTGAAGCTTTCTTT; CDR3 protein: CSGSRTGRLNTEAFF
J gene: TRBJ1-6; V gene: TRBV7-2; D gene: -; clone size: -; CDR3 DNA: TGTGCCAGCAGCTTAAGGGACCTCTCACTCCACTTT; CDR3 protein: CASSLRDLSLHF
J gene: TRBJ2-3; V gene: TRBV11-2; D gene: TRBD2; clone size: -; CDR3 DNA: TGTGCCAGCAGCTTAACTAGCGGGAGTGTAACAGATACGCAGTATTTT; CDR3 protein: CASSLTSGSVTDTQYF
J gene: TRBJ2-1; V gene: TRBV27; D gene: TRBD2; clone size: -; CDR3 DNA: TGTGCCAGCACCCCCCGACTAGCGGGGTTCTCCTACAATGAGCAGTTCTTC; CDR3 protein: CASTPRLAGFSYNEQFF
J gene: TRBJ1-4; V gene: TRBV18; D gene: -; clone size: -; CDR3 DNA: TGTGCCAGCTCACCCGCTACCATGAGACAGAATGAAAAACTGTTTTTT; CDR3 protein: CASSPATMRQNEKLFF
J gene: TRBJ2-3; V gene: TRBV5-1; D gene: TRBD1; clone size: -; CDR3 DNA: TGCGCCAGCAGCAAAGGACCTAGGACAGGGGGCTTCGGTACGCAGTATTTT; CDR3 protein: CASSKGPRTGGFGTQYF
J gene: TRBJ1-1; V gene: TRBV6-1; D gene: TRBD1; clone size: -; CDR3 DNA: TGTGCCAGCAGTGAATCGACAGGGGTGCCCTCTGAAGCTTTCTTT; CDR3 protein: CASSESTGVPSEAFF